The 9 T cell receptor beta chains reported below all come from one sample, sequenced in a study of Ad26.COV2.S vaccination and SARS-CoV-2 variants. The treatment denotes: about 20 received Ad26.COV2.S at low or high dose, single or two shots; about 5 received placebo; per-sample allocation not given. Sample collection was performed on day 63 after the first vaccine or placebo injection. Sequencing was performed with immunoSEQ multiplex PCR; in TCRdb, only in-frame clones are kept and a portion is missing. This table holds roughly 680,000 clones, 70% to 90% found once. The specimen was peripheral blood, collected in a trial of Ad26.COV2.S vaccine versus placebo. These receptors were taken from a person between 18 and 65 years old who received the Ad26.COV2.S COVID-19 vaccine or a placebo.

J is TRBJ1-3 and V is TRBV25-1, with TRBD1 as a possible D gene (5 bases). This CDR3 is built from 14 residues. The germline V gene encodes CDR1 MGHDK and CDR2 SYGVNS. Trimming shortened V by 5 bases and J by 4 bases, and 12 bases separated the two germline ends. The CDR3, as DNA: TGTGCCAGCAGTCCCGCAGGGCTGGGAAACACCATATATTTT. Its protein product is CASSPAGLGNTIYF. Filled out from reference TRBV25-1 and TRBJ1-3, the complete variable domain reads EADIYQTPRYLVIGTGKKITLECSQTMGHDKMYWYQQDPGMELHLIHYSYGVNSTEKGDLSSESTVSRIRTEHFPLTLESARPSHTSQYLCASSPAGLGNTIYFGEGSWLTVV.

The chain has TRBV6-5 and TRBJ2-4; the D gene is possibly TRBD2 (6 bases). The CDR3 consists of 14 residues. Trimming pared 6 bases from V and 6 bases from J, leaving 15 bases between. CDR1 is MNHEY, CDR2 SVGAGI, per germline. The CDR3 here is CASSPVSSVNIQYF. The CDR3 region has the DNA TGTGCCAGCAGCCCGGTGTCTAGCGTAAACATTCAGTACTTC.

This chain links TRBV5-4 with TRBJ1-4, with D possibly being TRBD1 (5 bases). The V end lost 0 bases, the J end lost 5 bases, and 11 bases lay between the germline ends. CDR1 is SGHNT, CDR2 YYREEE, per germline (reference sequence). This CDR3 has 15 amino acids. In DNA, the CDR3 is TGTGCCAGCAGCTTGGGGGACCGGATGAATGAAAAACTGTTTTTT. The encoded protein is CASSLGDRMNEKLFF.

The chain carries TRBV3-1 (or the pseudogene TRBV3-2) and TRBJ2-2; 7 bases are a match to TRBD1. Germline V lookup: CDR1 LGHDT, CDR2 YNNKEL (reference sequence). This CDR3 region has 15 residues. The junction had 7 bases not matched to a gene; V was cut back by 4 bases and J by 5 bases. CDR3 nucleotide sequence: TGTGCCAGCAGCCTCCGACAGGGTGGAACCGGGGAGCTGTTTTTT. It yields the protein CASSLRQGGTGELFF.

The rearrangement joins TRBV7-6 to TRBJ2-7; D is unclear. V was pared by 0 bases and J by 2 bases, with 8 bases between. Germline V lookup: CDR1 SGHVS, CDR2 FNYEAQ. The CDR3 is 14 residues long. The CDR3 coding sequence is TGTGCCAGCAGCTTAGCAGGGCTCCCCTACGAGCAGTACTTC. It is translated as CASSLAGLPYEQYF.

The chain combines TRBV7-9 with TRBJ2-2; 10 nucleotides match TRBD1. Germline CDR1 SEHNR, CDR2 FQNEAQ (reference sequence). The CDR3 contains 16 residues. J was trimmed by 1 base and V by 6 bases; bases with no gene match: 5. The CDR3 coding sequence is TGTGCCAGCAGACTGACAGGGGGCAGGAACACCGGGGAGCTGTTTTTT. Its translation: CASRLTGGRNTGELFF.

This clone was seen more than once but under ten times. The chain joins TRBV11-3 to TRBJ2-7; no firm D call. The V end was cut by 1 base, the J end by 3 bases, with 7 bases between. The CDR3 totals 13 residues. Germline CDR1 and CDR2: SGHNT and YENEEA. The CDR3 loop reads CASSLGTSYEQYF. In DNA, the CDR3 is TGTGCCAGCAGCTTAGGCACGAGCTACGAGCAGTACTTC.

The chain employs TRBV19 and TRBJ1-4, with 8 bases identical to TRBD1. The CDR3 runs 13 residues. From germline, CDR1 is LNHDA and CDR2 SQIVND (reference sequence). After removal of 8 bases from V and 4 bases from J, the junction contained 3 bases not matched to a gene. CDR3 nucleotide sequence: TGTGCCAGTGCGGGACAGGATAATGAAAAACTGTTTTTT. Amino acid sequence: CASAGQDNEKLFF. The full variable domain, with the rest looked up from reference TRBV19 and TRBJ1-4, is DGGITQSPKYLFRKEGQNVTLSCEQNLNHDAMYWYRQDPGQGLRLIYYSQIVNDFQKGDIAEGYSVSREKKESFPLTVTSAQKNPTAFYLCASAGQDNEKLFFGSGTQLSVL.

The chain combines TRBV5-5 with TRBJ2-7; 9 positions match TRBD2. This CDR3 is 16 amino acids long. Germline-derived CDR1 and CDR2 are SGHKS and YYEKEE (reference sequence). J gave up 2 bases and V 3 bases, and 9 bases lay outside the gene matches. The CDR3 DNA follows: TGTGCCAGCAGCTCCCTTAGCGGGAGAGAGACCTACGAGCAGTACTTC. It specifies CASSSLSGRETYEQYF.